This T cell receptor beta chain was recovered during a study of T cell responses to AZD1222 COVID-19 vaccine. Study at large: The study pooled second doses at about 4 or about 12 weeks.

CDR3 length: 15 residues. V lost 2 bases and J lost 6, with 17 bases in between. Germline assignment: CDR1 SGHRS and CDR2 YFSETQ. The sample holds one count of this clone. Its target is not known. Some clones are missing from TCRdb's copy, which holds only in-frame ones; the method was immunoSEQ multiplex PCR. The sample contains roughly 120,000 clones, 90% to 95% of which appear only once. Study results and caveats: Donors in the cohort were predominantly white British and more often female, and clonal diversity was possibly underestimated.

This receptor was identified in an adult in good health. The V and J genes are TRBV5-1 and TRBJ1-2; a weak D match, TRBD1 (5 bases). The sequenced sample was peripheral blood, obtained on day 0 of AZD1222 vaccination. This CDR3 is CASSFRPEGRNGYTF. CDR3 nucleotide sequence: TGCGCCAGCAGCTTTCGACCCGAGGGGCGGAATGGCTACACCTTC.